The next 20 T cell receptor beta chains were all read from a single sample in a study of shared clonotypes between healthy human individuals. Sequencing used immunoSEQ multiplex PCR; TCRdb keeps in-frame clones, though not all of them. The sample records 490,000 or so clones, approximately 80% being singletons. Sequenced material: PBMCs. All receptors derive from a woman between 40 and 55 years old in good health. Some clones in this sample may be carry-over from other donors' samples.

This chain uses TRBV5-8 with TRBJ1-3; TRBD1 might be the D (6 bases). The J call could be wrong; TRBJ2-2 is a better fit for the DNA end. The CDR3 spans 17 residues. CDR1 and CDR2 from the germline V gene are SGHTS and YDEGEE. The chain's CDR3 is CASTVYRTALNTGELFF. CDR3 coding DNA: TGTGCCAGCACCGTCTACAGGACAGCGTTAAACACCGGGGAGCTGTTTTTT.

The table lists this clone with a count of one. With only one base between it and a far larger clone, this is likely a read error. The rearrangement joins TRBV11-2 to TRBJ1-2, with TRBD1 identical over 7 bases. Germline V lookup: CDR1 SGHAT, CDR2 FQNNGV. The CDR3 has 13 residues. The J segment lost 7 bases and the V segment lost 5 bases, leaving 7 bases of the junction unmatched. Written as DNA, the CDR3 is TGTGCCAGCAGCCGACAGGGAGAGGGTGGCTACACCTTC. Translated, it gives CASSRQGEGGYTF.

Notes on this clone: A read error may explain this, as a much larger clone is one base away. The sample has other DNA sequences that encode this CDR3 too. The V gene is TRBV5-1, the J gene TRBJ1-1; D call uncertain. The CDR3 length is 13 residues. The germline V and J ends were trimmed by 0 bases and 1 base, with 4 bases remaining between them. Germline V gives CDR1 SGHRS, CDR2 YFSETQ. The CDR3 spells CASSLAGNTEAFF. For the CDR3, the DNA is TGCGCCAGCAGCTTGGCGGGGAACACTGAAGCTTTCTTT.

The V call is TRBV28, the J call TRBJ2-7, with D unclear. The CDR3 has 11 residues. Trimming took off 5 bases at V and 9 bases at J, with 11 bases between the two ends. Germline V gene lookup returns CDR1 MDHEN and CDR2 SYDVKM. The CDR3 region has the DNA TGTGCCAGCAGTCCGACAAGAGTGCAGTACTTC. Amino acids: CASSPTRVQYF.

The chain recombines TRBV5-1 with TRBJ2-2; D may correspond to TRBD1 or TRBD2 (5 bases each). CDR1 and CDR2 (germline): SGHRS, YFSETQ. Trimming took off 3 bases at V and 4 bases at J, with 13 bases between the two ends. The CDR3 consists of 15 residues. The CDR3 DNA reads TGCGCCAGCAGCTCGGGGCAGGGTGGCACCGGGGAGCTGTTTTTT. Its translation: CASSSGQGGTGELFF.

This chain joins TRBV28 and TRBJ2-7, with unresolved D. Germline V CDR1 and CDR2: MDHEN, SYDVKM. Trimming shortened V by 7 bases and J by 4 bases, and 14 bases separated the two germline ends. The CDR3 totals 13 residues. In nucleotides, the CDR3 is TGTGCCAGCACCGCGGCAAGCCCGTACGAGCAGTACTTC. Its translation is CASTAASPYEQYF.

This sequence joins TRBV28 and TRBJ2-5, with TRBD1 identical over 9 bases. Near its end, the DNA agrees better with TRBJ2-7, so the J call may be wrong. Germline V CDR1 and CDR2: MDHEN, SYDVKM. The CDR3 runs 15 residues. CDR3 nucleotides: TGTGCCATTCACTTAACCGGGACAGGGCCCTACGAGCAGTACTTC. Protein product: CAIHLTGTGPYEQYF.

The chain has TRBV5-6 and TRBJ2-7, with D possibly matching TRBD2 (5 bases). The germline CDR1 and CDR2 sequences are SGHDT and YYEEEE. The CDR3 consists of 14 residues. Trimming took 1 base from V and 3 from J, leaving 11 bases between them. Written as DNA, the CDR3 is TGTGCCAGCAGCTTGAGGGAGAACGACTACGAGCAGTACTTC. This encodes CASSLRENDYEQYF.

On this clone itself: The sample holds other DNA sequences that translate to the same CDR3. The CDR3 nucleotides read TGTGCCAGCAGTTACTCGACTAACACTGAAGCTTTCTTT. Encoded protein: CASSYSTNTEAFF. The V gene is TRBV6-5, the J gene TRBJ1-1; D gene uncertain. Germline CDR1 MNHEY, CDR2 SVGAGI. This CDR3 contains 13 residues. Trimming left V 0 bases short and J 2 bases short, with 4 bases between.

The genes are TRBV9 and TRBJ1-2; TRBD1 matches 8 bases. V shed 0 bases and J 8 bases; nucleotides not matched to a gene: 6. Germline V gene sequence: CDR1 SGDLS, CDR2 YYNGEE. The CDR3 is made up of 14 amino acids. Here the CDR3 reads CASSVGAGGRGYTF. For the CDR3, the DNA is TGTGCCAGCAGCGTAGGGGCAGGGGGCCGGGGCTACACCTTC.

The chain couples TRBV19 to TRBJ2-3; 8 nucleotides match TRBD1. The CDR3 contains 16 residues. Germline V CDR1 and CDR2: LNHDA, SQIVND (reference sequence). Trimming removed 10 bases from V and 2 bases from J; junction bases left unmatched: 14. The DNA of the CDR3 is TGTGCCACTCATCCAGGGGGCGCAGGGGACACAGATACGCAGTATTTT. Translating it yields CATHPGGAGDTDTQYF.

In this sample, this clone turned up once. The V call is TRBV5-6, the J call TRBJ2-5, with 10 bases identical to TRBD2. V dropped 1 base and J dropped 4; count of bases not matched to a gene: 4. CDR3 size: 15 residues. The germline V gene has CDR1 SGHDT and CDR2 YYEEEE. CDR3 sequence (DNA): TGTGCCAGCAGCTTGCTAGCGGGAGTCGCAGAGACCCAGTACTTC. Amino acids: CASSLLAGVAETQYF.

Concerning this clone: An end of the junction does not agree with germline; a read error may underlie this. The sample carries other DNA sequences with the same CDR3. This rearrangement joins TRBV2 to TRBJ1-1; D is unresolved. Germline V gives CDR1 SNHLY, CDR2 FYNNEI. The CDR3 runs 14 residues. The CDR3 nucleotides are TGTGCCAGCAGTGAGGCTGTAAAACTGACTGAGGCTTTCTTT. It codes for CASSEAVKLTEAFF. Variable domain in full (rest from reference TRBV2 and TRBJ1-1): EPEVTQTPSHQVTQMGQEVILRCVPISNHLYFYWYRQILGQKVEFLVSFYNNEISEKSEIFDDQFSVERPDGSNFTLKIRSTKLEDSAMYFCASSEAVKLTEAFFGQGTRLTVV.

CDR3 nucleotide sequence: TGCGCCAGCAGCTGGGGACAGGGGGCGTTGGAGACCCAGTACTTC. As protein: CASSWGQGALETQYF. The V and J genes are TRBV5-1 and TRBJ2-5; 12 bases map to TRBD1. V shed 3 bases, J shed 5 bases, and the junction held 5 bases outside the gene matches. This CDR3 region has 15 residues. CDR1 and CDR2 (germline): SGHRS, YFSETQ. The full variable domain, with the rest looked up from reference TRBV5-1 and TRBJ2-5, is KAGVTQTPRYLIKTRGQQVTLSCSPISGHRSVSWYQQTPGQGLQFLFEYFSETQRNKGNFPGRFSGRQFSNSRSEMNVSTLELGDSALYLCASSWGQGALETQYFGPGTRLLVL.

This rearrangement joins TRBV23-1 to TRBJ1-2; TRBD1 agrees at 7 bases. TRBV23-1 is an ORF, and what it does is uncertain. Unmatched junction bases numbered 17, after V lost 3 bases and J lost 7 bases. The CDR3 has 17 residues. The CDR3 here is CASSHYLRDRAPCGYTF. The CDR3 bases are TGCGCCAGCAGTCACTACCTCCGGGACAGAGCCCCGTGTGGCTACACCTTC.

Worth noting for this clone: The junction departs from the called germline gene at one end, perhaps through a read error. The chain is built from TRBV27 and TRBJ2-1, with 12 bases fitting TRBD2. There are 13 residues in the CDR3. Per germline, CDR1 MNHEY and CDR2 SMNVEV (reference sequence). CDR3 nucleotides: TGTGCCAGCAGTTTGGGACTAGCGGGTCCCCGGCTCTTC. This gives the protein CASSLGLAGPRLF.

This chain links TRBV18 with TRBJ1-2, with D unclear. V was pared by 2 bases and J by 8 bases, with 12 bases between. Germline V gene sequence: CDR1 KGHSH, CDR2 LQKENI. The CDR3 covers 13 residues. The CDR3 DNA follows: TGTGCCAGCTCACCAGGTAGCCTCCAAGGCTACACCTTC. It codes for CASSPGSLQGYTF.

The chain joins TRBV5-1 to TRBJ1-1, with a tentative D call TRBD1 (6 bases). Trimming left V 1 base short and J 3 bases short, with 7 bases between. The CDR3 totals 13 residues. Germline V gene sequence: CDR1 SGHRS, CDR2 YFSETQ. The CDR3: CASSLTGYTEAFF. CDR3 nucleotide sequence: TGCGCCAGCAGCTTGACAGGGTACACTGAAGCTTTCTTT.

CDR3 nucleotides: TGCGCCAGCAGGAGCGGAACGAACACCGGGGAGCTGTTTTTT. This codes for CASRSGTNTGELFF. The V and J genes are TRBV10-1 and TRBJ2-2, with D tentatively TRBD2 (5 bases). V lost 6 bases and J 0 bases, leaving 8 bases between the germline ends. The CDR3 runs to 14 residues. The V gene's germline CDR1 is WNHNN and CDR2 SYGVQD (reference sequence).

Concerning this clone itself: With only one base between it and a far larger clone, this is likely a read error. The same CDR3 arises from other DNA sequences in this sample as well. V usage is TRBV29-1 and J usage is TRBJ1-1; no reliable D call. CDR1 and CDR2 from the germline V gene are SQVTM and ANQGSEA. The CDR3 totals 15 residues. The CDR3 DNA reads as TGCAGCGTTGAAGATCATGGGCTGGGGAACACTGAAGCCTTCTTT. Translated, it gives CSVEDHGLGNTEAFF.